The 27 T cell receptor beta chains reported below all come from one sample, sequenced in a study of post-analysis software for immune sequencing data. Unique molecular identifiers tagged the TCR beta cDNA libraries. Using its own MiXCR run on the PCR reads, TCRdb lists one record per CDR3 protein. The table includes hundreds of thousands of distinct CDR3 sequences, around 50% detected once. Study observations and caveats: A handful of TRBV segments, including TRBV5-6, TRBV5-1 and TRBV20-1, were more frequent in patients than controls.

Which antigens these TCRs recognize remains unknown. Specimen: blood. Every receptor here comes from a girl under 18 with multiple sclerosis.

This clonotype was recorded only once. The V call is TRBV28, the J call TRBJ2-1; the D gene is possibly TRBD2 (6 bases). The CDR3 totals 13 residues. CDR1 MDHEN and CDR2 SYDVKM come from the germline V gene. V lost 8 bases to trimming and J lost 10 bases, with 18 bases between them. This chain's CDR3 is CASRGRLDREQFF. The CDR3 DNA reads as TGTGCCAGCCGGGGGAGACTAGACCGGGAGCAGTTCTTC. Full variable domain (remainder filled in from reference TRBV28 and TRBJ2-1): DVKVTQSSRYLVKRTGEKVFLECVQDMDHENMFWYRQDPGLGLRLIYFSYDVKMKEKGDIPEGYSVSREKKERFSLILESASTNQTSMYLCASRGRLDREQFFGPGTRLTVL.

This clonotype was seen only a few times. The chain couples TRBV29-1 to TRBJ2-4; 9 bases match TRBD1. The junction had 12 bases not matched to a gene; V was cut back by 6 bases and J by 0 bases. The CDR3 is 17 amino acids. Germline V gives CDR1 SQVTM, CDR2 ANQGSEA. CDR3 amino acids: CSVYRDRDLLAKNIQYF. In nucleotides, the CDR3 is TGCAGCGTATACCGGGACAGGGACCTTCTAGCCAAAAACATTCAGTACTTC.

The J gene is TRBJ2-4, the V gene TRBV5-5, with D uncertain. The CDR3 totals 19 residues. The V gene lost 0 bases and the J gene lost 0 bases, with 19 bases spanning the gap. Germline CDR1 is SGHKS and CDR2 is YYEKEE (reference sequence). CDR3 loop: CASSLVVDLPTLAKNIQYF. The CDR3 coding sequence is TGTGCCAGCAGCTTGGTAGTGGATCTCCCGACCCTAGCCAAAAACATTCAGTACTTC.

In its sample, this clonotype was seen a few times. This chain links TRBV9 with TRBJ2-1; the D gene could be TRBD1 or TRBD2 (5 bases each). This CDR3 is built from 16 residues. Deletions cut 4 bases from V and 1 base from J, with 15 bases between. The germline CDR1 and CDR2 sequences are SGDLS and YYNGEE. CDR3 nucleotide sequence: TGTGCCAGCAGCCCTCGGACCGGGACGTCCTACAATGAGCAGTTCTTC. Protein sequence: CASSPRTGTSYNEQFF.

This clonotype occurred a few times. This chain joins TRBV5-1 and TRBJ1-2; 7 bases map to TRBD1. The CDR3 is 15 amino acids. Germline V gene lookup returns CDR1 SGHRS and CDR2 YFSETQ. The V and J ends lost 0 bases and 8 bases, in that order; junction bases with no gene match: 10. The CDR3 nucleotides read TGCGCCAGCAGCTTGGGGACAGGCGCCGGCGGGGGCTACACCTTC. Translation: CASSLGTGAGGGYTF.

This chain connects TRBV5-1 to TRBJ2-5, with D tentatively TRBD1 or TRBD2 (5 bases each). Trimming removed 3 bases at V and 5 bases at J, with 14 bases between. Germline V gene data show CDR1 as SGHRS and CDR2 as YFSETQ. The CDR3 consists of 14 residues. The CDR3 sequence: CASSSALGEETQYF. DNA of the CDR3: TGCGCCAGCAGCTCTGCTCTAGGGGAGGAGACCCAGTACTTC.

The CDR3 sequence is CASRRTGGINEQYF. DNA for the CDR3: TGTGCCAGCAGAAGGACAGGGGGCATCAACGAGCAGTACTTC. V usage is TRBV2 and J usage is TRBJ2-5; 11 nucleotides match TRBD1. Gene TRBJ2-7 matches the end of the DNA better, so the J call may be wrong. Germline V gene lookup returns CDR1 SNHLY and CDR2 FYNNEI. The CDR3 loop spans 14 amino acids.

The chain employs TRBV7-2 and TRBJ2-7; no definite D call. Germline V CDR1 and CDR2: SGHTA, FQGNSA. The germline V and J ends were trimmed by 6 bases and 0 bases, with 9 bases remaining between them. The CDR3 totals 13 residues. CDR3 residues: CASRPKSSYEQYF. The CDR3 nucleotides read TGTGCCAGCAGGCCAAAGAGCTCCTACGAGCAGTACTTC.

Only a few counts were recorded for this clonotype. V and J are TRBV7-9 and TRBJ1-5, with D possibly being TRBD1 (6 bases). From germline, CDR1 is SEHNR and CDR2 FQNEAQ (reference sequence). The CDR3 totals 15 residues. Trimming stripped 6 bases from V and 0 bases from J, with 12 bases between. In DNA, the CDR3 is TGTGCCAGCAGTTCGGACAGTTATAGCAATCAGCCCCAGCATTTT. It yields the protein CASSSDSYSNQPQHF.

The rearrangement links TRBV5-1 to TRBJ1-1, with 11 bases that match TRBD1. From germline, CDR1 is SGHRS and CDR2 YFSETQ. V was pared by 4 bases and J by 3 bases, with 11 bases of the junction left unmatched. The CDR3 extends over 17 amino acids. The CDR3 region is CASSPGGTGGLYTEAFF. The CDR3 DNA follows: TGCGCCAGCAGCCCGGGCGGGACAGGGGGTTTGTACACTGAAGCTTTCTTT. Full variable domain (outside the CDR3, taken from reference TRBV5-1 and TRBJ1-1): KAGVTQTPRYLIKTRGQQVTLSCSPISGHRSVSWYQQTPGQGLQFLFEYFSETQRNKGNFPGRFSGRQFSNSRSEMNVSTLELGDSALYLCASSPGGTGGLYTEAFFGQGTRLTVV.

This clonotype has a handful of counts. This chain uses TRBV29-1 with TRBJ2-3; TRBD1 aligns across 7 bases. Germline lookup yields CDR1 SQVTM and CDR2 ANQGSEA. V shed 1 base and J 2 bases; nucleotides not matched to a gene: 9. The CDR3 runs 16 residues. CDR3 protein: CSVEGTGTAHTDTQYF. The CDR3 nucleotides are TGCAGCGTTGAAGGTACAGGGACAGCCCACACAGATACGCAGTATTTT.

The chain uses TRBV9 and TRBJ2-7; D might be TRBD1 (8 bases). The J call is in doubt because the DNA end fits TRBJ2-5 better. The CDR3 length is 15 residues. Germline values: CDR1 SGDLS, CDR2 YYNGEE. CDR3 residues: CASSSGQGGHGTQYF. CDR3 sequence (DNA): TGTGCCAGCAGCTCCGGACAGGGAGGGCATGGGACCCAGTACTTC.

The rearrangement joins TRBV5-1 to TRBJ2-1; TRBD2 agrees at 9 bases. Germline V gene lookup returns CDR1 SGHRS and CDR2 YFSETQ. This CDR3 has 16 residues. V lost 3 bases and J lost 1; bases outside the gene matches: 5. The CDR3 DNA reads as TGCGCCAGCAGCTGGCCCCTAGCGGGGTCCTACAATGAGCAGTTCTTC. Translated: CASSWPLAGSYNEQFF.

V usage is TRBV7-6 and J usage is TRBJ2-7; D unresolved. The germline V and J ends were trimmed by 5 bases and 0 bases, with 17 bases remaining between them. CDR1 is SGHVS and CDR2 is FNYEAQ in the germline V gene. The CDR3 is made up of 16 amino acids. CDR3 sequence reads: CASSGRLALSSYEQYF. The CDR3 coding sequence is TGTGCCAGCAGCGGTCGACTGGCGCTAAGCTCCTACGAGCAGTACTTC.

This chain joins TRBV10-3 and TRBJ2-5, with D perhaps matching TRBD1 (6 bases). Germline V gene data show CDR1 as ENHRY and CDR2 as SYGVKD. The CDR3 spans 15 residues. V dropped 3 bases and J dropped 7 bases, with 18 bases sitting between them. Written as DNA, the CDR3 is TGTGCCATCAGTGACAGGGGTACGATGGTCGGGACCCAGTACTTC. Translation gives CAISDRGTMVGTQYF.

This chain joins TRBV6-5 and TRBJ1-2; TRBD1 is a possible D gene (6 bases). The CDR3 is 16 residues long. Germline V gene data show CDR1 as MNHEY and CDR2 as SVGAGI. Trimming cost V 4 bases and J 8 bases, with 23 bases left between them. The DNA for the CDR3 is TGTGCCAGCAGTTCCCGACGCACAGGGAGAGTTGAAGGCTACACCTTC. Amino acid sequence: CASSSRRTGRVEGYTF.

The chain is built from TRBV9 and TRBJ1-1; maybe TRBD1 (5 bases). The CDR3 is made up of 14 amino acids. CDR1 is SGDLS and CDR2 is YYNGEE in the germline V gene. Trimming shortened V by 0 bases and J by 5 bases, and 11 bases separated the two germline ends. The CDR3 reads CASSVEGTATEAFF. CDR3 DNA sequence: TGTGCCAGCAGCGTAGAAGGGACGGCTACTGAAGCTTTCTTT.

V and J are TRBV7-3 and TRBJ2-5; 9 bases match TRBD2. The length of the CDR3 is 14 residues. In germline, CDR1 is SGHTA, CDR2 FQGTGA. The V gene end was trimmed by 8 bases and the J gene end by 5 bases; junction bases not matched to a gene: 9. CDR3 loop: CASSPMAGGETQYF. The CDR3 bases are TGTGCCAGCTCTCCTATGGCGGGGGGGGAGACCCAGTACTTC.

The chain links TRBV7-9 to TRBJ1-1, with 7 nucleotides matching TRBD1. CDR3 length equals 15 residues. Germline values: CDR1 SEHNR, CDR2 FQNEAQ (reference sequence). J gave up 0 bases and V 5 bases, and 6 bases lay outside the gene matches. The CDR3 protein is CASSRDRIMNTEAFF. The DNA for the CDR3 is TGTGCCAGCAGCCGGGACAGAATTATGAACACTGAAGCTTTCTTT.

V usage is TRBV6-2 or TRBV6-3 and J usage is TRBJ2-4; 7 positions agree with TRBD2. CDR1 MNHEY and CDR2 SVGEGT come from the germline V gene. Trimming took 0 bases from V and 13 from J; bases not matched to a gene: 15. This CDR3 comprises 16 residues. The CDR3 DNA reads as TGTGCCAGCAGTTACTCACGCAGCGGGACCTTAACAGAGCAGTACTTC. The encoded protein is CASSYSRSGTLTEQYF.

This clonotype was seen just once. The J gene is TRBJ2-5, the V gene TRBV12-3 or TRBV12-4; D perhaps matches TRBD1 (5 bases). V lost 7 bases and J lost 13, with 16 bases in between. There are 11 residues in the CDR3. The CDR3 bases are TGTGCCAGCACCCAGGGTTACGAGCGGTACTTC. Protein product: CASTQGYERYF.

A few counts support this clonotype. V gene TRBV11-2 combines with J gene TRBJ2-7; D call uncertain. The V gene's germline CDR1 is SGHAT and CDR2 FQNNGV. Trimming took 2 bases from V and 0 from J, leaving 11 bases between them. This CDR3 is 15 amino acids long. DNA of the CDR3: TGTGCCAGCAGCTTACAACGGATTGCCTCCTACGAGCAGTACTTC. It codes for CASSLQRIASYEQYF.

The J gene is TRBJ2-1, the V gene TRBV4-1; TRBD1 matches 12 bases. This CDR3 has 16 residues. Per germline, CDR1 MGHRA and CDR2 YSYEKL. J was trimmed by 9 bases and V by 3 bases; bases with no gene match: 9. The CDR3 is CASSHISGTGGGEQFF. CDR3 in DNA: TGCGCCAGCAGCCATATTTCCGGGACAGGGGGCGGTGAGCAGTTCTTC.

The V and J genes are TRBV4-1 and TRBJ1-2, with 12 bases aligning to TRBD1. CDR1 is MGHRA and CDR2 is YSYEKL in the germline V gene. V dropped 5 bases and J dropped 6; count of bases not matched to a gene: 7. This CDR3 is 15 amino acids long. CDR3 DNA sequence: TGCGCCAGCAGCTTGGGACAGGGGGCTTTGGATGGCTACACCTTC. Its translation is CASSLGQGALDGYTF.

Points on this clonotype: One end of the junction does not line up with germline, which may come from a read error. This chain uses TRBV9 with TRBJ2-4, with D possibly matching TRBD2 (6 bases). Germline loops: CDR1 SGDLS, CDR2 YYNGEE. This CDR3 is built from 13 residues. In nucleotides, the CDR3 is TGCGCCAGCAGCGTAGTAGGGGAGGACATTCAGTACTTC. The encoded protein is CASSVVGEDIQYF.

This clonotype was seen more than once but under ten times. The chain carries TRBV18 and TRBJ2-7; 7 positions agree with TRBD2. Germline V CDR1 and CDR2: KGHSH, LQKENI. This CDR3 comprises 14 residues. The junction had 5 bases not matched to a gene; V was cut back by 6 bases and J by 0 bases. CDR3 loop: CASSPGTNSYEQYF. CDR3 DNA: TGTGCCAGCTCGCCCGGGACTAACTCCTACGAGCAGTACTTC.

This chain joins TRBV30 and TRBJ1-1; D is possibly TRBD1 (6 bases). The CDR3 sequence is 12 residues long. CDR1 GTSNPN and CDR2 SVGIG come from the germline V gene (reference sequence). V lost 8 bases and J lost 0, with 10 bases in between. CDR3 sequence reads: CAGNRVNTEAFF. For the CDR3, the DNA is TGTGCCGGAAACAGGGTGAACACTGAAGCTTTCTTT.